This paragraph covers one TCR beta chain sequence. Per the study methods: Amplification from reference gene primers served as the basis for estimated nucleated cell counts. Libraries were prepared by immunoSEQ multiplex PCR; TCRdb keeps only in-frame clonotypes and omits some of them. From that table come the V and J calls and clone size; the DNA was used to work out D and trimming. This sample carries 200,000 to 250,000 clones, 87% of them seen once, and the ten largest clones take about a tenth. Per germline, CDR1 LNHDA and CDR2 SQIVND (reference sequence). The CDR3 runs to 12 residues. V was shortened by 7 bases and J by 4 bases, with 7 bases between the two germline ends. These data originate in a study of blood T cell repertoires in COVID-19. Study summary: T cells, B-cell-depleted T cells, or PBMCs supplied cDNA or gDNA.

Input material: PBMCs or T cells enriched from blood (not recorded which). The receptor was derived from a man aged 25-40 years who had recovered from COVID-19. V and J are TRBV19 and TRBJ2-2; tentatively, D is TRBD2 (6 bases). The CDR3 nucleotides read TGTGCCAGTAACGGGGGCACCGGGGAGCTGTTTTTT. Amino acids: CASNGGTGELFF.